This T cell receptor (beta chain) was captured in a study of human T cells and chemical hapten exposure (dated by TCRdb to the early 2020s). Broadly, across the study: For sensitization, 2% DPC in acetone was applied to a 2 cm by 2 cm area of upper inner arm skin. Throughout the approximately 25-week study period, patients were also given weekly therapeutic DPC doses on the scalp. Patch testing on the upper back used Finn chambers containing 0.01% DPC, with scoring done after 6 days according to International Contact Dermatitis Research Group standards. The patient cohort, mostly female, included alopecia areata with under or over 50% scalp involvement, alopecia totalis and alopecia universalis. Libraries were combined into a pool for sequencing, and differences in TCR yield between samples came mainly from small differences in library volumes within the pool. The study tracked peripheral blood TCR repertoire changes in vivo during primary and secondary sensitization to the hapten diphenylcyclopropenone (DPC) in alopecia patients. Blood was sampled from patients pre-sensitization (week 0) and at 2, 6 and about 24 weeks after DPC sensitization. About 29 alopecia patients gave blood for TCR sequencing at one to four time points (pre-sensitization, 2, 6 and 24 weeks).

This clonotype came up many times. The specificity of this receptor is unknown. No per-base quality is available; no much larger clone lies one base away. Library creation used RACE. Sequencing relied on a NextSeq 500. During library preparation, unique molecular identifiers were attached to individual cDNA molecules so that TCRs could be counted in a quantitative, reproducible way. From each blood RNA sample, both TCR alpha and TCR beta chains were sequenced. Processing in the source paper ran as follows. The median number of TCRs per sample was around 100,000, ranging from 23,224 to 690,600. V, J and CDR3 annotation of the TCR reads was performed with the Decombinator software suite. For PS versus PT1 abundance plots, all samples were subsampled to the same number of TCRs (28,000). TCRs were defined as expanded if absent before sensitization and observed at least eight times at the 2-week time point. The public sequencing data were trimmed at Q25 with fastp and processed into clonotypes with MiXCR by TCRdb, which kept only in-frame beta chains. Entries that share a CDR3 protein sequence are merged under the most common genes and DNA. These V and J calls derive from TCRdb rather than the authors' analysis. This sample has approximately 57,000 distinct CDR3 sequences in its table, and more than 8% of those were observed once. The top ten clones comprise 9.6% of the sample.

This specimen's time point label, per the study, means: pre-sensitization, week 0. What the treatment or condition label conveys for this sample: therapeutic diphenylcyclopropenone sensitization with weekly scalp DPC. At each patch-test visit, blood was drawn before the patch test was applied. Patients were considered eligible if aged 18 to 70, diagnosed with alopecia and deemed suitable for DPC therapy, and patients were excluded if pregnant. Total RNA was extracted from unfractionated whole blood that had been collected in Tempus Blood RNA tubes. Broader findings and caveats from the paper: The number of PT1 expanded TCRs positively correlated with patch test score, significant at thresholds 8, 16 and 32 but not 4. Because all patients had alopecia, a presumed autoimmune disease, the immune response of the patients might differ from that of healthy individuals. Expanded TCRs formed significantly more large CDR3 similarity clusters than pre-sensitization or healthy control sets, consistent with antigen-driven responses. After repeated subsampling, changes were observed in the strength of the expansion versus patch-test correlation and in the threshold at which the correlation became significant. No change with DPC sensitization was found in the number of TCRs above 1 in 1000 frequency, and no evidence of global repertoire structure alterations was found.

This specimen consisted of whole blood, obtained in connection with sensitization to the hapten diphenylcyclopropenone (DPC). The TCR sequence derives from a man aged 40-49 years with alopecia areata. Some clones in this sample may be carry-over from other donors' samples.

In nucleotides, the sequence is TGTGCCAGCAGCTCGTTAGGACTAGCGGGAGGGCCCGGCAATGAGCAGTTCTTC. It translates as CASSSLGLAGGPGNEQFF. This chain is built from TRBV7-2 and TRBJ2-1; TRBD2 lines up with 15 middle nucleotides. CDR1 SGHTA and CDR2 FQGNSA were looked up in the germline V gene. The CDR3 spans 18 residues, from the cysteine through the phenylalanine. Only CDR3 DNA is held: 54 bases, read in frame from base 1. Here V drops 4 bases and J drops 6 bases, and the junction holds 10 bases not matched to any gene.